The next 14 T cell receptor beta chains were all read from a single sample in a study of beta chain features in type 1 diabetes. The study reverse transcribed the entire isolated RNA, so it sequenced expressed TCRB transcripts. The data were produced by immunoSEQ multiplex PCR, yet TCRdb's version contains in-frame clones alone and is incomplete. The data hold some 240,000 clones, with roughly 10% observed a single time. Material: central memory CD4+ T cells from blood. The receptors were gathered from a man between 18 and 35 years old in good health.

This clone came up a few times. V gene TRBV7-6 combines with J gene TRBJ1-5; a weak D match, TRBD1 (6 bases). This CDR3 has 15 residues. Germline CDR1 is SGHVS and CDR2 is FNYEAQ. V was pared by 0 bases and J by 2 bases, with 8 bases between. The CDR3 spells CASSLAQGRNQPQHF. The CDR3 region has the DNA TGTGCCAGCAGCTTAGCACAGGGCCGCAATCAGCCCCAGCATTTT.

This clone has more than one count but fewer than ten. The CDR3, as DNA: TGTGCCAGCAGTGGGCTCCAAGGTACCACAGATACGCAGTATTTT. Amino acids: CASSGLQGTTDTQYF. The chain is built from TRBV2 and TRBJ2-3; D gene ambiguous. Per the germline V gene, CDR1 is SNHLY and CDR2 is FYNNEI. The CDR3 runs 15 residues. V lost 4 bases, J lost 2 bases, and 13 bases lay in between.

This clone was detected many times. V is TRBV6-5 and J is TRBJ2-1; 10 bases are a match to TRBD2. V was clipped by 6 bases and J by 11 bases; unmatched bases: 10. The CDR3 loop spans 14 amino acids. Per the germline V gene, CDR1 is MNHEY and CDR2 is SVGAGI. CDR3 sequence: CASRSSAGGRQQFF. CDR3 DNA sequence: TGTGCCAGCAGGTCCTCAGCGGGAGGGCGCCAGCAGTTCTTC.

This rearrangement joins TRBV2 to TRBJ2-7; TRBD2 agrees at 11 bases. The CDR3 is made up of 16 amino acids. Germline V gene data show CDR1 as SNHLY and CDR2 as FYNNEI. The trim removed 9 bases at V and 0 bases at J, leaving 10 bases unmatched. The CDR3 loop is CARSTKLAGASYEQYF. The CDR3 DNA sequence: TGTGCCAGGAGCACTAAACTAGCGGGGGCCTCCTACGAGCAGTACTTC.

The chain carries TRBV30 and TRBJ1-1; D is unresolved. V was cut by 2 bases and J by 1 base, with 8 bases left in between. Germline loops: CDR1 GTSNPN, CDR2 SVGIG (reference sequence). The CDR3 sequence is 13 residues long. The CDR3 nucleotides are TGTGCCTGGAGTTCCAATCGGAACACTGAAGCTTTCTTT. Residues: CAWSSNRNTEAFF.

Ten or more counts support this clone. The chain carries TRBV7-2 and TRBJ2-5; 11 bases match TRBD2. This CDR3 contains 15 residues. Trimming at V came to 7 bases and at J to 0 bases, leaving 4 bases not matched to a gene. Germline V CDR1 and CDR2: SGHTA, FQGNSA. CDR3 protein: CASNPGLADQETQYF. In nucleotides, the CDR3 is TGTGCCAGCAACCCGGGACTAGCGGACCAAGAGACCCAGTACTTC.

The rearrangement links TRBV29-1 to TRBJ2-1; the match to TRBD2 covers 13 bases. J lost 9 bases, V lost 2 bases, and 10 bases had no gene match. Germline V lookup: CDR1 SQVTM, CDR2 ANQGSEA. The CDR3 runs to 16 residues. This CDR3 is CSVETSGRGFLGEQFF. The CDR3 region has the DNA TGCAGCGTTGAAACTAGCGGGAGGGGGTTCTTGGGTGAGCAGTTCTTC.

This clone was found a few times. The chain employs TRBV7-2 and TRBJ2-1; TRBD2 is a possible D gene (6 bases). The CDR3 runs 14 residues. Germline assignment: CDR1 SGHTA and CDR2 FQGNSA. V shed 0 bases and J shed 9 bases, with 12 bases lying between them. DNA of the CDR3: TGTGCCAGCAGCTTAGCCGCGGGGCGGGGTGAGCAGTTCTTC. Translating gives CASSLAAGRGEQFF.

This clone was detected a few times. The CDR3: CASSVTSTDTQYF. Here the CDR3 DNA reads TGTGCCAGCAGCGTAACTAGCACAGATACGCAGTATTTT. The chain combines TRBV9 with TRBJ2-3; D gene unclear. CDR1 and CDR2 from the germline V gene are SGDLS and YYNGEE. This CDR3 spans 13 amino acids. V shed 1 base and J shed 0 bases, with 3 bases lying between them.

This clone has just one count. The chain employs TRBV4-1 and TRBJ2-7, with no clear D. The germline CDR1 and CDR2 sequences are MGHRA and YSYEKL. This CDR3 is built from 14 residues. Trimming shortened V by 1 base and J by 2 bases, and 9 bases separated the two germline ends. CDR3 nucleotide sequence: TGCGCCAGCAGCCAAGTTACAAGAACCTACGAGCAGTACTTC. It codes for CASSQVTRTYEQYF.

This clone was counted a few times. The chain employs TRBV5-1 and TRBJ1-5; 10 bases match TRBD1. The CDR3 contains 15 residues. Per germline, CDR1 SGHRS and CDR2 YFSETQ. V dropped 0 bases and J dropped 6; count of bases not matched to a gene: 3. This CDR3 reads CASSLGTGGSQPQHF. As DNA, the CDR3 is TGCGCCAGCAGCTTGGGGACAGGGGGTAGTCAGCCCCAGCATTTT. The complete variable domain, with remaining parts taken from reference TRBV5-1 and TRBJ1-5, reads KAGVTQTPRYLIKTRGQQVTLSCSPISGHRSVSWYQQTPGQGLQFLFEYFSETQRNKGNFPGRFSGRQFSNSRSEMNVSTLELGDSALYLCASSLGTGGSQPQHFGDGTRLSIL.

The chain links TRBV15 to TRBJ1-5; a possible D gene is TRBD1 (6 bases). Trimming cost V 0 bases and J 8 bases, with 14 bases left between them. Germline V gives CDR1 LNHNV, CDR2 YYDKDF (reference sequence). CDR3 length: 15 amino acids. As DNA, the CDR3 is TGTGCCACCAGCAGAGATGGGGGCCGGGTTGAGCCCCAGCATTTT. Translation: CATSRDGGRVEPQHF. Complete variable domain (other parts from reference TRBV15 and TRBJ1-5): DAMVIQNPRYQVTQFGKPVTLSCSQTLNHNVMYWYQQKSSQAPKLLFHYYDKDFNNEADTPDNFQSRRPNTSFCFLDIRSPGLGDTAMYLCATSRDGGRVEPQHFGDGTRLSIL.

This chain uses TRBV25-1 with TRBJ2-7; a weak D match, TRBD2 (5 bases). The CDR3 totals 14 residues. CDR1 is MGHDK, CDR2 SYGVNS, per germline. V gave up 3 bases and J gave up 2 bases, with 11 bases separating them. For the CDR3, the DNA is TGTGCCAGCAGTGAGTTGGGGAGAACCTACGAGCAGTACTTC. This sequence encodes CASSELGRTYEQYF.

This clone has more than one count but fewer than ten. The chain couples TRBV9 to TRBJ1-4, with D tentatively TRBD1 (5 bases). The CDR3 runs to 15 residues. Per germline, CDR1 SGDLS and CDR2 YYNGEE. The ends were cut back, 3 bases at V and 8 bases at J, with 17 bases in the middle. The CDR3 bases are TGTGCCAGCAGCGACCGGGACGGACGAGGGGAAAAACTGTTTTTT. Protein sequence: CASSDRDGRGEKLFF.